The 2 T cell receptor beta chains reported below all come from one sample, sequenced in a study of human T cells and chemical hapten exposure (dated by TCRdb to 2020 to 2022). The sample's time point label, in plain terms: patch test 2, 6 weeks after DPC sensitization. What this sample's treatment or condition label stands for: therapeutic diphenylcyclopropenone sensitization with weekly scalp DPC. Library prep was done by RACE. Instrument used: NextSeq 500. The raw public reads went through TCRdb reprocessing: fastp at Q25, MiXCR clone calling, in-frame beta chains kept. All rows with the same CDR3 protein become a single entry with the most common DNA and genes. Recorded for this sample are a few hundred thousand distinct CDR3 sequences; roughly 6.3% of them occurred a single time. The top ten clonotypes cover more than 5.5% of the sample. Sequences were derived from whole blood, sampled in connection with sensitization to the hapten diphenylcyclopropenone (DPC). The origin of the receptors is a woman aged 18-30 years with alopecia areata. Some clones in this sample may be carry-over from other donors' samples.

This clonotype was observed a few times. The rearrangement uses TRBV29-1 and TRBJ1-2; the match to TRBD1 covers 10 bases. The length of the CDR3 is 15 residues. CDR1 is SQVTM, CDR2 ANQGSEA, per germline. V was pared by 0 bases and J by 7 bases, with 8 bases of the junction left unmatched. In DNA form, the CDR3 reads TGCAGCGTTGAAGATCAAGAGACAGGGGGCGGTGGCTACACCTTC. Translation: CSVEDQETGGGGYTF.

The sample holds many counts of this clonotype. This chain links TRBV29-1 with TRBJ1-2; D ambiguous. Germline loops: CDR1 SQVTM, CDR2 ANQGSEA. V was trimmed by 3 bases and J by 1 base, leaving 15 bases between them. The CDR3 has 15 residues. The CDR3 DNA reads TGCAGCGTTGATCGCCCCCTACGCCTTAACTATGGCTACACCTTC. Translation gives CSVDRPLRLNYGYTF.